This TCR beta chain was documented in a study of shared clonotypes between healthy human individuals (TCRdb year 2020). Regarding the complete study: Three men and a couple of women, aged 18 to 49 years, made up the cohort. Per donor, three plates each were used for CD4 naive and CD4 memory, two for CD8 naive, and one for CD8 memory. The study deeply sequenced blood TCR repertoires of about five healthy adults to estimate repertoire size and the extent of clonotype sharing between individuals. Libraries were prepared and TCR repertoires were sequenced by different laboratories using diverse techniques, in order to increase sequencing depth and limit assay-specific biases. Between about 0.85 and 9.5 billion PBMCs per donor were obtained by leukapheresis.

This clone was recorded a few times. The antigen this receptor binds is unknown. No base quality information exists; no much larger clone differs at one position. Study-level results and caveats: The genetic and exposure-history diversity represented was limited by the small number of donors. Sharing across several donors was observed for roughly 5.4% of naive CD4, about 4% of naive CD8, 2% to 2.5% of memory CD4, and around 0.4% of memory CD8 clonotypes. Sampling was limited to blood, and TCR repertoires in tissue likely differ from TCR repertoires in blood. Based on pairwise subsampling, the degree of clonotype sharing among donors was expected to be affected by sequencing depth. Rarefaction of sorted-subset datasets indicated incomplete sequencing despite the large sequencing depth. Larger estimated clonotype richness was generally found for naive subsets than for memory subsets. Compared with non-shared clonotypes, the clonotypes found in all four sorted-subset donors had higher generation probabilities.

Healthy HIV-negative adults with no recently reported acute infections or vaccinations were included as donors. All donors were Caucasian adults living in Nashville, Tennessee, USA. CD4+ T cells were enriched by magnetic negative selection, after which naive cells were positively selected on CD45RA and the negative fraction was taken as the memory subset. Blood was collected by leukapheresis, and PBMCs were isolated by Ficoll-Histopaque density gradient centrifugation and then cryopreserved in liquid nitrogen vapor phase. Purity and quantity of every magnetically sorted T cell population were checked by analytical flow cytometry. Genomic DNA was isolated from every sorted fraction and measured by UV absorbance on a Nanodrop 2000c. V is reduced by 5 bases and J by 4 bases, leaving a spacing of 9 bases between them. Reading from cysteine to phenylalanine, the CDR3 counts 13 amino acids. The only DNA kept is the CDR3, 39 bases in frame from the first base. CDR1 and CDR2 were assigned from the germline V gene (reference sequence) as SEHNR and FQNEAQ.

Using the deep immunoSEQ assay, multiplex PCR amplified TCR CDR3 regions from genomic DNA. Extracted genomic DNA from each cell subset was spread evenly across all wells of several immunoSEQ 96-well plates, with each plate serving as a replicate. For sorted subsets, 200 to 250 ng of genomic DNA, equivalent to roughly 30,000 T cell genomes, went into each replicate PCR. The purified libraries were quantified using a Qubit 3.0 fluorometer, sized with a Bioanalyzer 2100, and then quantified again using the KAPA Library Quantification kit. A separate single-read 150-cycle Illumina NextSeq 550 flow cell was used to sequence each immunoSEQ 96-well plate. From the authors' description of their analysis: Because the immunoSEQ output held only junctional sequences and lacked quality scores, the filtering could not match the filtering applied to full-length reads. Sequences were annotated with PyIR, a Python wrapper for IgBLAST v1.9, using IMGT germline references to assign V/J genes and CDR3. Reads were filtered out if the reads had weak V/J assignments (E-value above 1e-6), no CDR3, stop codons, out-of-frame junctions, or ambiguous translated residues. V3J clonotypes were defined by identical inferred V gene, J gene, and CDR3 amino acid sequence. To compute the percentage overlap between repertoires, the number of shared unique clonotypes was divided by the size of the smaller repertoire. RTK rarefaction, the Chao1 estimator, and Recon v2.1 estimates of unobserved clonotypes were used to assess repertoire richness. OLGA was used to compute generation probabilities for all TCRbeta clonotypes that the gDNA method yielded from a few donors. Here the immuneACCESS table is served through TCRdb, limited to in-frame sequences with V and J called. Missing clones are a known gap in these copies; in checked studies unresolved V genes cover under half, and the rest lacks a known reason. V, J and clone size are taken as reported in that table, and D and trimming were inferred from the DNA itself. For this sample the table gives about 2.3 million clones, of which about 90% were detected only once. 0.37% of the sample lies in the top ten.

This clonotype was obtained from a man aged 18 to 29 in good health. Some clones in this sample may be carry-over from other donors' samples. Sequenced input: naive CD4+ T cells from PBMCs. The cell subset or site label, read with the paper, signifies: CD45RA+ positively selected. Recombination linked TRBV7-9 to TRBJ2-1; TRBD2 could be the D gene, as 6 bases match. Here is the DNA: TGTGCCAGCAGCCGTAGCGGTTACAATGAGCAGTTCTTC. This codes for CASSRSGYNEQFF. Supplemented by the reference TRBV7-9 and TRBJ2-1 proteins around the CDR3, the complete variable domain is DTGVSQNPRHKITKRGQNVTFRCDPISEHNRLYWYRQTLGQGPEFLTYFQNEAQLEKSRLLSDRFSAERPKGSFSTLEIQRTEQGDSAMYLCASSRSGYNEQFFGPGTRLTVL.